The 31 T cell receptor beta chains reported below all come from one sample, sequenced in a study of blood T cell repertoires in COVID-19. Repertoires were generated with immunoSEQ multiplex PCR, while TCRdb's copy carries only in-frame clones and drops some. The sample yields 65,000 to 75,000 clones, roughly four fifths seen once. Sequencing used peripheral blood. The source of these receptors is an elderly man with acute or convalescent COVID-19.

This chain uses TRBV29-1 with TRBJ2-7, with a possible D match to TRBD2 (6 bases). The germline CDR1 and CDR2 sequences are SQVTM and ANQGSEA. The CDR3 loop spans 13 amino acids. Between the trimmed V and J ends, which lost 4 bases and 2 bases, there was a span of 12 bases. For the CDR3, the DNA is TGCAGCGTTGGTGGCCAGCGGGCCTACGAGCAGTACTTC. Translating it yields CSVGGQRAYEQYF.

This sequence joins TRBV7-9 and TRBJ1-6; D ambiguous. Deletions cut 8 bases from V and 0 bases from J, with 11 bases between. Per germline, CDR1 SEHNR and CDR2 FQNEAQ (reference sequence). The CDR3 runs 15 residues. The CDR3: CASAVGSSYNSPLHF. The DNA of the CDR3 is TGTGCCAGCGCGGTCGGGAGCTCCTATAATTCACCCCTCCACTTT.

DNA of the CDR3: TGTGCCACCAGTGATTTAGGAGGGACCCACAATGAGCAGTTCTTC. It yields the protein CATSDLGGTHNEQFF. The chain couples TRBV24-1 to TRBJ2-1; a possible D gene is TRBD2 (6 bases). This CDR3 is built from 15 residues. V lost 1 base, J lost 5 bases, and 11 bases lay in between. The V gene's germline CDR1 is KGHDR and CDR2 SFDVKD.

The rearrangement links TRBV2 to TRBJ1-4; D perhaps matches TRBD1 (6 bases). Germline V gene sequence: CDR1 SNHLY, CDR2 FYNNEI. This CDR3 is 15 amino acids long. The V end was cut by 1 base, the J end by 4 bases, with 10 bases between. The CDR3 DNA is TGTGCCAGCAGTGAAGTGGGGGCGGGTAATGAAAAACTGTTTTTT. Translating it yields CASSEVGAGNEKLFF.

The chain is built from TRBV2 and TRBJ2-1; TRBD2 matches 9 bases. Germline V gene lookup returns CDR1 SNHLY and CDR2 FYNNEI. The CDR3 spans 16 residues. Unmatched junction bases numbered 6, after V lost 1 base and J lost 5 bases. In DNA, the CDR3 is TGTGCCAGCAGTGAAGTTCGGCGGGGGGGCCACAATGAGCAGTTCTTC. This gives the protein CASSEVRRGGHNEQFF.

The V call is TRBV5-5, the J call TRBJ2-2; TRBD2 matches 10 bases. From germline, CDR1 is SGHKS and CDR2 YYEKEE (reference sequence). V was pared by 6 bases and J by 5 bases, with 10 bases of the junction left unmatched. The CDR3 length is 16 residues. The DNA for the CDR3 is TGTGCCAGCACTACGGCTCCGGGACTAGCGACCGGGGAGCTGTTTTTT. This encodes CASTTAPGLATGELFF.

Only a few counts were recorded for this clone. This rearrangement joins TRBV5-1 to TRBJ1-5; maybe TRBD1 (5 bases). Germline lookup yields CDR1 SGHRS and CDR2 YFSETQ. This CDR3 region has 15 residues. V gave up 3 bases and J gave up 0 bases, with 10 bases separating them. The CDR3 region has the DNA TGCGCCAGCAGCTCGACAGTATATAGCAATCAGCCCCAGCATTTT. Translating gives CASSSTVYSNQPQHF.

This clone showed up just a few times. The chain couples TRBV6-2 or TRBV6-3 to TRBJ1-2; no reliable D call. The CDR3 is 13 amino acids. From germline, CDR1 is MNHEY and CDR2 SVGEGT. Trimming pared 5 bases from V and 7 bases from J, leaving 14 bases between. The CDR3 loop reads CASSAEGWGGYTF. The DNA of the CDR3 is TGTGCCAGCAGTGCCGAGGGATGGGGTGGCTACACCTTC.

The chain has TRBV9 and TRBJ1-2; 7 positions agree with TRBD1. The CDR3 extends over 14 amino acids. CDR1 is SGDLS and CDR2 is YYNGEE in the germline V gene. Trimming at V came to 3 bases and at J to 2 bases, leaving 4 bases not matched to a gene. The CDR3 protein is CASSAIQGNYGYTF. The CDR3 DNA reads TGTGCCAGCAGCGCCATACAGGGGAACTATGGCTACACCTTC.

The rearrangement joins TRBV14 to TRBJ1-2; TRBD1 agrees at 7 bases. V trimming: 4 bases; J trimming: 6 bases; junction bases outside the gene matches: 2. The CDR3 runs to 12 residues. Germline V gene lookup returns CDR1 SGHDN and CDR2 FVKESK. This CDR3 reads CASSRDSNGYTF. CDR3 coding DNA: TGTGCCAGCAGCCGGGACAGTAATGGCTACACCTTC.

The chain recombines TRBV6-6 with TRBJ2-1; TRBD2 matches 10 bases. Germline CDR1 and CDR2: MNHNY and SVGAGI (reference sequence). CDR3 size: 14 residues. V dropped 8 bases and J dropped 3; count of bases not matched to a gene: 4. The CDR3 sequence: CASLAGENYNEQFF. CDR3 nucleotide sequence: TGTGCCAGCCTAGCGGGAGAGAACTACAATGAGCAGTTCTTC.

The chain has TRBV5-8 and TRBJ2-5; no firm D call. Germline CDR1 reads SGHTS; CDR2 reads YDEGEE. The CDR3 sequence is 14 residues long. V lost 5 bases to trimming and J lost 2 bases, with 13 bases between them. The CDR3 loop reads CASRYAPRQETQYF. The CDR3 nucleotides read TGTGCCAGCAGATATGCCCCGAGACAAGAGACCCAGTACTTC.

This chain uses TRBV18 with TRBJ2-5; 8 bases are shared with TRBD2. Germline CDR1 is KGHSH and CDR2 is LQKENI. V dropped 5 bases and J dropped 4; count of bases not matched to a gene: 9. This CDR3 is built from 15 residues. This chain's CDR3 is CASSSLAGTGETQYF. In DNA form, the CDR3 reads TGTGCCAGCTCATCATTAGCGGGAACTGGAGAGACCCAGTACTTC.

This chain links TRBV18 with TRBJ2-1; 10 positions match TRBD2. The germline V gene has CDR1 KGHSH and CDR2 LQKENI. The CDR3 totals 16 residues. V gave up 6 bases and J gave up 4 bases; unmatched junction bases: 9. CDR3 protein: CASSFAGLADYNEQFF. CDR3 bases: TGTGCCAGCTCGTTCGCTGGACTAGCGGATTACAATGAGCAGTTCTTC.

V is TRBV6-1 and J is TRBJ2-2; the match to TRBD1 covers 9 bases. Unmatched junction bases numbered 11, after V lost 2 bases and J lost 4 bases. CDR1 is MNHNS and CDR2 is SASEGT in the germline V gene. The CDR3 totals 18 residues. CDR3 DNA: TGTGCCAGCAGTGAACGTGGGTCCGGGACAGGGCTCACCGGGGAGCTGTTTTTT. It specifies CASSERGSGTGLTGELFF.

V gene TRBV5-6 combines with J gene TRBJ1-5; 10 nucleotides align to TRBD1. With 3 bases clipped from V and 1 base from J, the junction kept 1 base outside the gene matches. The CDR3 sequence is 15 residues long. Germline assignment: CDR1 SGHDT and CDR2 YYEEEE. The CDR3 bases are TGTGCCAGCAGCTGGGGACAGGGGAGCAATCAGCCCCAGCATTTT. Protein: CASSWGQGSNQPQHF.

The rearrangement joins TRBV5-1 to TRBJ2-7; tentative D call: TRBD2 (5 bases). V lost 6 bases and J lost 3, with 16 bases in between. CDR3 length: 14 residues. The germline V gene encodes CDR1 SGHRS and CDR2 YFSETQ. The CDR3 sequence: CASKTLSGFYEQYF. DNA for the CDR3: TGCGCCAGCAAAACCTTATCGGGATTCTACGAGCAGTACTTC.

This rearrangement joins TRBV4-1 to TRBJ1-2; the D gene is possibly TRBD1 (5 bases). The CDR3 consists of 14 residues. V was pared by 3 bases and J by 2 bases, with 10 bases between. From germline, CDR1 is MGHRA and CDR2 YSYEKL. CDR3 coding DNA: TGCGCCAGCAGCCAGGCAGGGATCAACTATGGCTACACCTTC. It encodes CASSQAGINYGYTF.

This chain connects TRBV7-9 to TRBJ1-2, with D hard to call. CDR3 length equals 11 residues. Looked up from germline, CDR1 is SEHNR and CDR2 is FQNEAQ (reference sequence). The germline V and J ends were trimmed by 11 bases and 8 bases, with 15 bases remaining between them. The CDR3 DNA reads as TGTGCCTTTCGAGGGCCCCGGGGCTACACCTTC. It encodes CAFRGPRGYTF.

The rearrangement joins TRBV29-1 to TRBJ2-5; D ambiguous. Looked up from germline, CDR1 is SQVTM and CDR2 is ANQGSEA. V was pared by 5 bases and J by 1 base, with 8 bases between. The CDR3 extends over 12 amino acids. The CDR3 loop is CSVSPSQETQYF. As DNA, the CDR3 is TGCAGCGTTTCCCCGAGCCAAGAGACCCAGTACTTC.

The rearrangement links TRBV4-1 to TRBJ2-4, with 9 bases fitting TRBD1. Germline-derived CDR1 and CDR2 are MGHRA and YSYEKL. V lost 3 bases and J lost 5; bases outside the gene matches: 14. The CDR3 has 18 amino acids. CDR3 amino acids: CASSQTTGTGSVQNIQYF. In nucleotides, the CDR3 is TGCGCCAGCAGCCAGACCACCGGGACAGGGTCCGTTCAAAACATTCAGTACTTC.

The chain combines TRBV7-9 with TRBJ2-1; perhaps TRBD1 as D (6 bases). The germline CDR1 and CDR2 sequences are SEHNR and FQNEAQ (reference sequence). V gave up 5 bases and J gave up 4 bases, with 15 bases separating them. The CDR3 is 15 residues long. DNA of the CDR3: TGTGCCAGCAGCGCACCGGGACAAGAGTACAATGAGCAGTTCTTC. This translates into CASSAPGQEYNEQFF. The complete variable domain, with remaining parts taken from reference TRBV7-9 and TRBJ2-1, reads DTGVSQNPRHKITKRGQNVTFRCDPISEHNRLYWYRQTLGQGPEFLTYFQNEAQLEKSRLLSDRFSAERPKGSFSTLEIQRTEQGDSAMYLCASSAPGQEYNEQFFGPGTRLTVL.

This clone was counted once. The V and J genes are TRBV7-2 and TRBJ2-7, with 10 positions matching TRBD1. V trimming: 5 bases; J trimming: 4 bases; junction bases outside the gene matches: 5. The germline V gene encodes CDR1 SGHTA and CDR2 FQGNSA. The CDR3 covers 14 residues. The CDR3 here is CASSRDRGTYEQYF. CDR3 sequence (DNA): TGTGCCAGCAGCCGGGACAGGGGTACATACGAGCAGTACTTC.

This sequence joins TRBV5-1 and TRBJ1-1, with D unresolved. Germline CDR1 and CDR2: SGHRS and YFSETQ. Trimming pared 1 base from V and 1 base from J, leaving 11 bases between. The CDR3 totals 15 residues. CDR3 protein: CASSLTSVRNTEAFF. In DNA form, the CDR3 reads TGCGCCAGCAGCTTGACGTCAGTCAGGAACACTGAAGCTTTCTTT.

This chain connects TRBV4-3 to TRBJ2-4, with TRBD1 as a possible D gene (6 bases). The V end lost 2 bases, the J end lost 6 bases, and 14 bases lay between the germline ends. The CDR3 totals 15 residues. Germline V gene data show CDR1 as LGHNA and CDR2 as YSLEER. This CDR3 reads CASSQRRQDGNIQYF. DNA of the CDR3: TGCGCCAGCAGCCAAAGACGACAGGATGGAAACATTCAGTACTTC.

DNA of the CDR3: TGTGCCAACCATTTACAGGGGCCCATCCCTAGCAATCAGCCCCAGCATTTT. It specifies CANHLQGPIPSNQPQHF. This chain joins TRBV7-3 and TRBJ1-5, with 7 bases fitting TRBD1. J gave up 0 bases and V 10 bases, and 15 bases lay outside the gene matches. Germline CDR1 reads SGHTA; CDR2 reads FQGTGA. This CDR3 has 17 amino acids. The whole variable domain, remainder taken from reference TRBV7-3 and TRBJ1-5, is GAGVSQTPSNKVTEKGKYVELRCDPISGHTALYWYRQSLGQGPEFLIYFQGTGAADDSGLPNDRFFAVRPEGSVSTLKIQRTERGDSAVYLCANHLQGPIPSNQPQHFGDGTRLSIL.

The V call is TRBV19, the J call TRBJ2-3, with TRBD1 matching over 7 bases. CDR1 and CDR2 (germline): LNHDA, SQIVND (reference sequence). The CDR3 loop spans 15 amino acids. Trimming cost V 3 bases and J 3 bases; bases outside gene matches: 6. CDR3 residues: CASSIRQGETDTQYF. The CDR3 DNA is TGTGCCAGTAGTATCAGGCAGGGGGAAACAGATACGCAGTATTTT.

This clone is a singleton in its sample. The chain couples TRBV18 to TRBJ2-7, with D hard to call. V was trimmed by 2 bases and J by 1 base, leaving 9 bases between them. CDR1 is KGHSH, CDR2 LQKENI, per germline. The CDR3 covers 14 residues. The CDR3, as DNA: TGTGCCAGCTCACCAGGCAGGAAGTCCTACGAGCAGTACTTC. It specifies CASSPGRKSYEQYF.

V usage is TRBV3-1 (or the pseudogene TRBV3-2) and J usage is TRBJ1-5, with D perhaps matching TRBD1 (5 bases). Germline-derived CDR1 and CDR2 are LGHDT and YNNKEL (reference sequence). The CDR3 has 13 amino acids. Trimming shortened V by 8 bases and J by 4 bases, and 12 bases separated the two germline ends. The DNA for the CDR3 is TGTGCCAGCTACGAATCAGGGAATCAGCCCCAGCATTTT. Translation: CASYESGNQPQHF.

The rearrangement joins TRBV4-1 to TRBJ2-5, with D possibly being TRBD2 (5 bases). V was trimmed by 1 base and J by 5 bases, leaving 23 bases between them. Germline CDR1 is MGHRA and CDR2 is YSYEKL. This CDR3 contains 18 residues. The chain's CDR3 is CASSQGEMGSIPFETQYF. The CDR3 bases are TGCGCCAGCAGCCAAGGGGAGATGGGCTCCATACCCTTTGAGACCCAGTACTTC.

The chain recombines TRBV30 with TRBJ1-1; tentatively, D is TRBD1 (6 bases). Trimming took off 4 bases at V and 3 bases at J, with 12 bases between the two ends. The CDR3 totals 13 residues. The germline V gene encodes CDR1 GTSNPN and CDR2 SVGIG (reference sequence). CDR3 nucleotide sequence: TGTGCCTGGACCAGGGGAGGGGACACTGAAGCTTTCTTT. This codes for CAWTRGGDTEAFF.